The clone carrying this TCR beta chain showed up many times. What it binds is not known. The authors gated naive CD8 T cells as CD8+CD4-CCR7+CD45RA+ for sorting. It was with previously described methods and listed TCR primers that bulk TCR libraries were made. TCRdb reanalysed the PCR reads using MiXCR and keeps one entry per CDR3 protein. The data contain 460,000 or so distinct CDR3 sequences, about a fifth of them singletons. The sample belongs to a study of molecular identifiers for immune sequencing clone quantification. Study-wide results and caveats: Spiked Jurkat TCR RNA from one cell was reportedly detectable among over 800,000 naive cells.

The receptor comes from a human donor in good health. Some libraries in this study had Jurkat cell RNA spiked in. Sequencing input: naive CD8+ T cells from blood, with Jurkat cell RNA spiked in. Subset denoted: FACS-sorted CD8+CD4-CCR7+CD45RA+ naive T cells.

The CDR3: CASTNPRGTSGGAPDTQYF. The CDR3, as DNA: TGTGCCAGCACCAATCCACGGGGAACTAGCGGGGGGGCCCCAGATACGCAGTATTTT. V and J are TRBV6-6 and TRBJ2-3; 13 bases are a match to TRBD2. The junction had 17 bases not matched to a gene; V was cut back by 7 bases and J by 4 bases. The CDR3 runs to 19 residues. Germline CDR1 MNHNY, CDR2 SVGAGI (reference sequence).